These 17 T cell receptor beta chains originate from one sample sequenced in a study of shared clonotypes between healthy human individuals. Assay used: immunoSEQ multiplex PCR; TCRdb lists only in-frame clones, some missing. The repertoire holds about 2.3 million clones, with 80% to 95% as singletons. The sequencing input was naive CD4+ T cells from PBMCs. Documented subset: CD45RA+ positively selected. Receptors originate from a man aged 18 to 30 in good health. Some clones in this sample may be carry-over from other donors' samples.

This chain connects TRBV4-1 to TRBJ2-3; 12 nucleotides match TRBD1. V trimming: 4 bases; J trimming: 4 bases; junction bases outside the gene matches: 3. This CDR3 spans 15 amino acids. In germline, CDR1 is MGHRA, CDR2 YSYEKL. The chain's CDR3 is CASSPGTGGADTQYF. The DNA of the CDR3 is TGCGCCAGCAGCCCCGGGACAGGGGGCGCAGATACGCAGTATTTT.

This clone came up a few times. The rearrangement links TRBV28 to TRBJ1-1; the D gene is possibly TRBD1 (6 bases). The V end lost 2 bases, the J end lost 11 bases, and 15 bases lay between the germline ends. The CDR3 runs 13 residues. The V gene's germline CDR1 is MDHEN and CDR2 SYDVKM. For the CDR3, the DNA is TGTGCCAGCAGTTTACAGGGGCCCCTGGGTGCTTTCTTT. It yields the protein CASSLQGPLGAFF.

V usage is TRBV5-4 and J usage is TRBJ2-6; D remains ambiguous. The germline V gene encodes CDR1 SGHNT and CDR2 YYREEE (reference sequence). The CDR3 extends over 15 amino acids. V was cut by 1 base and J by 0 bases, with 5 bases left in between. CDR3 sequence: CASSLSVSGANVLTF. The CDR3 DNA sequence: TGTGCCAGCAGCTTGAGTGTCTCTGGGGCCAACGTCCTGACTTTC.

The gene calls are TRBV5-6 and TRBJ1-1, with D maybe TRBD1 (5 bases). The V and J ends lost 2 bases and 4 bases respectively, with 15 bases between them. Germline V CDR1 and CDR2: SGHDT, YYEEEE. CDR3 length: 15 amino acids. The DNA of the CDR3 is TGTGCCAGCAGCTTCGGGGCCCAACGCGTCACTGAAGCTTTCTTT. It encodes CASSFGAQRVTEAFF.

The J gene is TRBJ2-7, the V gene TRBV11-2, with unresolved D. Deletions cut 4 bases from V and 4 bases from J, with 17 bases between. CDR1 SGHAT and CDR2 FQNNGV come from the germline V gene. The CDR3 covers 15 residues. The CDR3 reads CASSSYSDRVYEQYF. CDR3 sequence (DNA): TGTGCCAGCAGCTCCTATTCGGATCGGGTTTACGAGCAGTACTTC.

The chain joins TRBV7-2 to TRBJ2-3; 9 positions agree with TRBD2. CDR1 is SGHTA, CDR2 FQGNSA, per germline. The V gene end was trimmed by 6 bases and the J gene end by 5 bases; junction bases not matched to a gene: 18. The CDR3 consists of 18 residues. CDR3 protein: CASSRLWRAGGVGDTQYF. DNA of the CDR3: TGTGCCAGCAGTCGTCTTTGGAGAGCGGGAGGAGTCGGAGATACGCAGTATTTT.

The chain couples TRBV28 to TRBJ1-2, with a weak D call TRBD1 (6 bases). The CDR3 totals 14 residues. Trimming took off 6 bases at V and 3 bases at J, with 14 bases between the two ends. In germline, CDR1 is MDHEN, CDR2 SYDVKM. Here the CDR3 DNA reads TGTGCCAGCAGCCTTTTACAGGGTGACTATGGCTACACCTTC. As protein: CASSLLQGDYGYTF.

The chain employs TRBV27 and TRBJ2-7; D is perhaps TRBD1 (5 bases). Trimming removed 0 bases at V and 6 bases at J, with 15 bases between. This CDR3 comprises 15 residues. Germline CDR1 MNHEY, CDR2 SMNVEV (reference sequence). In DNA form, the CDR3 reads TGTGCCAGCAGTTTATCTTGGCAGGGATTGGGCGAGCAGTACTTC. As protein: CASSLSWQGLGEQYF.

For this clone: The same CDR3 can be traced to other DNA sequences in this sample. The V and J genes are TRBV5-1 and TRBJ2-7, with 10 nucleotides matching TRBD1. The junction had 7 bases not matched to a gene; V was cut back by 4 bases and J by 3 bases. The CDR3 contains 15 residues. The V gene's germline CDR1 is SGHRS and CDR2 YFSETQ. The CDR3 coding sequence is TGCGCCAGCAGCCGGGGGACAGGGGAAAACTACGAGCAGTACTTC. Translating it yields CASSRGTGENYEQYF.

The chain combines TRBV14 with TRBJ2-5; 7 bases match TRBD2. The DNA end is a closer match to TRBJ2-7, so the J assignment may be wrong. CDR3 length: 17 residues. The germline CDR1 and CDR2 sequences are SGHDN and FVKESK. The CDR3, as DNA: TGTGCCAGCAGCACAAAAAGCGGGACGGTCCTGGGATACGAGCAGTACTTC. Its translation: CASSTKSGTVLGYEQYF.

This rearrangement joins TRBV2 to TRBJ1-4; no firm D call. The CDR3 totals 13 residues. The germline CDR1 and CDR2 sequences are SNHLY and FYNNEI. V was shortened by 6 bases and J by 8 bases, with 13 bases between the two germline ends. This CDR3 is CASRPGPREKLFF. CDR3 nucleotide sequence: TGTGCCAGCAGGCCCGGTCCTCGAGAAAAACTGTTTTTT. The full variable domain, its missing parts supplied by reference TRBV2 and TRBJ1-4, is EPEVTQTPSHQVTQMGQEVILRCVPISNHLYFYWYRQILGQKVEFLVSFYNNEISEKSEIFDDQFSVERPDGSNFTLKIRSTKLEDSAMYFCASRPGPREKLFFGSGTQLSVL.

The V call is TRBV4-3, the J call TRBJ2-3; D possibly uses TRBD1 or TRBD2 (6 bases each). The germline CDR1 and CDR2 sequences are LGHNA and YSLEER. Trimming removed 4 bases from V and 2 bases from J, with 22 bases in between. The CDR3 consists of 18 residues. The CDR3 loop reads CASSRLVAGEVVTDTQYF. CDR3 DNA sequence: TGCGCCAGCAGCCGTTTGGTTGCAGGGGAGGTGGTCACAGATACGCAGTATTTT.

The chain links TRBV5-4 to TRBJ1-4; 7 bases match TRBD1. V shed 2 bases, J shed 7 bases, and the junction held 8 bases outside the gene matches. CDR1 and CDR2 (germline): SGHNT, YYREEE (reference sequence). CDR3 length: 15 amino acids. CDR3 bases: TGTGCCAGCAGCTTCTTAGGGGGCGAGCGTGAAAAACTGTTTTTT. It codes for CASSFLGGEREKLFF.

V is TRBV5-1 and J is TRBJ1-5, with a tentative D call TRBD1 (6 bases). V lost 1 base to trimming and J lost 2 bases, with 16 bases between them. This CDR3 spans 17 amino acids. In germline, CDR1 is SGHRS, CDR2 YFSETQ. The CDR3 DNA reads as TGCGCCAGCAGCTTGAATCCTGGGGCAGGGGGCAATCAGCCCCAGCATTTT. It yields the protein CASSLNPGAGGNQPQHF.

The chain employs TRBV7-2 and TRBJ2-7; TRBD1 is a possible D gene (6 bases). This CDR3 comprises 15 residues. With 5 bases removed from V and 0 bases from J, the gap between germline ends came to 14 bases. The germline gives CDR1 SGHTA, CDR2 FQGNSA. The DNA of the CDR3 is TGTGCCAGCAGCCCCAACAGGGTACACTCCTACGAGCAGTACTTC. This sequence encodes CASSPNRVHSYEQYF.

As to this clone: Compared with germline, one end of the junction differs, possibly owing to a read error. V gene TRBV5-1 combines with J gene TRBJ2-2; D is unresolved. CDR1 and CDR2 (germline): SGHRS, YFSETQ. CDR3 length equals 15 residues. The CDR3 region is CASSVISSNAGELFF. The CDR3 DNA follows: TGCGCCAGCAGCGTGATCTCATCGAACGCCGGGGAGCTGTTTTTT.

The chain joins TRBV6-5 to TRBJ1-2; possible D gene TRBD1, 5 bases. CDR1 MNHEY and CDR2 SVGAGI come from the germline V gene. The CDR3 runs to 15 residues. With 0 bases removed from V and 6 bases from J, the gap between germline ends came to 14 bases. CDR3 nucleotides: TGTGCCAGCAGTTACTCGGGGACGACCCGAAATGGCTACACCTTC. Protein: CASSYSGTTRNGYTF.